The 9 T cell receptor beta chains listed next were all sequenced from one sample in a study of blood T cell repertoires in COVID-19. Assay: immunoSEQ multiplex PCR; the TCRdb copy retains only in-frame clones and omits some. The sample has about 210,000 clones, approximately 90% seen once; the top ten hold over 1.5%. Source material: peripheral blood. The origin of the receptors is a man in his sixties or seventies with acute or convalescent COVID-19.

J is TRBJ1-5 and V is TRBV6-5; no clear D gene. In germline, CDR1 is MNHEY, CDR2 SVGAGI. V lost 0 bases to trimming and J lost 3 bases, with 9 bases between them. The CDR3 runs to 15 residues. This chain's CDR3 is CASSYSIVNNQPQHF. As DNA, the CDR3 is TGTGCCAGCAGTTACTCTATCGTAAACAATCAGCCCCAGCATTTT.

CDR3 nucleotide sequence: TGTGCCAGCAGCTTATCCCGGTTTGAAGCTTTCTTT. Protein: CASSLSRFEAFF. The chain has TRBV7-2 and TRBJ1-1; D gene ambiguous. Germline assignment: CDR1 SGHTA and CDR2 FQGNSA. The CDR3 has 12 residues. The V end was cut by 2 bases, the J end by 7 bases, with 8 bases between.

This clone showed up just a few times. J is TRBJ2-5 and V is TRBV5-5; a weak D match, TRBD1 (7 bases). The CDR3 runs 12 residues. Germline values: CDR1 SGHKS, CDR2 YYEKEE (reference sequence). V lost 9 bases and J 0 bases, leaving 9 bases between the germline ends. Written as DNA, the CDR3 is TGTGCCACAGGGGGGTACCAAGAGACCCAGTACTTC. This translates into CATGGYQETQYF.

This clone was recorded only once. The chain combines TRBV5-1 with TRBJ2-5, with TRBD1 identical over 7 bases. Germline V lookup: CDR1 SGHRS, CDR2 YFSETQ. This CDR3 has 15 residues. Losses at the gene ends were 1 base for V and 5 bases for J; bases not matched to a gene: 8. CDR3 nucleotide sequence: TGCGCCAGCAGCTTGCTGACAGGGAGTAGCGAGACCCAGTACTTC. Translated, it gives CASSLLTGSSETQYF.

This chain connects TRBV14 to TRBJ2-5; TRBD2 aligns across 10 bases. Losses at the gene ends were 5 bases for V and 3 bases for J; bases not matched to a gene: 6. The length of the CDR3 is 15 residues. The germline V gene encodes CDR1 SGHDN and CDR2 FVKESK. In nucleotides, the CDR3 is TGTGCCAGCAGCTATCGACTAGCGGGTGAAGAGACCCAGTACTTC. It encodes CASSYRLAGEETQYF. Using reference TRBV14 and TRBJ2-5 for the parts outside the CDR3, the full variable domain is EAGVTQFPSHSVIEKGQTVTLRCDPISGHDNLYWYRRVMGKEIKFLLHFVKESKQDESGMPNNRFLAERTGGTYSTLKVQPAELEDSGVYFCASSYRLAGEETQYFGPGTRLLVL.

The rearrangement joins TRBV6-6 to TRBJ2-7, with TRBD2 matching 8 bases. Trimming took 11 bases from V and 2 from J; bases not matched to a gene: 5. The CDR3 has 12 residues. CDR1 and CDR2 from the germline V gene are MNHNY and SVGAGI (reference sequence). CDR3 sequence (DNA): TGTGCCTCCCGGGGGGGCCCCTACGAGCAGTACTTC. Protein sequence: CASRGGPYEQYF.

This clone was seen more than once but under ten times. The chain uses TRBV28 and TRBJ1-3, with TRBD1 matching over 7 bases. The germline V gene encodes CDR1 MDHEN and CDR2 SYDVKM. This CDR3 comprises 15 residues. V shed 6 bases and J 1 base; nucleotides not matched to a gene: 6. The CDR3 loop reads CASSRQGVSGNTIYF. CDR3 sequence (DNA): TGTGCCAGCAGCCGACAGGGAGTATCTGGAAACACCATATATTTT.

The genes are TRBV19 and TRBJ1-2; D call uncertain. The CDR3 loop spans 15 amino acids. Germline V gene data show CDR1 as LNHDA and CDR2 as SQIVND (reference sequence). V was trimmed by 7 bases and J by 3 bases, leaving 18 bases between them. As DNA, the CDR3 is TGTGCCAGTACCTCCTTGGGTCGGCGGGACTATGGCTACACCTTC. Residues: CASTSLGRRDYGYTF.

CDR3: CASSLTGPNTEAFF. DNA of the CDR3: TGTGCCAGCAGTTTGACAGGCCCGAACACTGAAGCTTTCTTT. The V gene is TRBV6-2 or TRBV6-3, the J gene TRBJ1-1; weak D call: TRBD1 (6 bases). V dropped 4 bases and J dropped 1 base, with 10 bases sitting between them. The CDR3 length is 14 residues. The germline gives CDR1 MNHEY, CDR2 SVGEGT.